The present T cell receptor (beta chain) was sequenced within a study of T-cell reconstitution after alpha-beta-depleted transplantation in children. It was with unique molecular identifiers that the TCRbeta library was prepared. Using its own MiXCR run on the PCR reads, TCRdb lists one record per CDR3 protein. The sample lists approximately 290,000 distinct CDR3 sequences, 11% occurring once. This clonotype appeared many times. Its antigen is undetermined. The germline gives CDR1 LGHNA, CDR2 YSLEER. This CDR3 contains 14 residues. Trimming shortened V by 0 bases and J by 0 bases, and 4 bases separated the two germline ends. Study-wide results and caveats: T-cell numbers and diversity, one year after transplant, stemmed largely from T cells that were newly produced.

The sample was peripheral blood, taken 180 days after TCRalphabeta/CD19-depleted stem cell transplant. This receptor was obtained from a male patient between 2 and 9 years old who had a stem cell transplant for chronic granulomatous disease, so the T cells may come from the graft donor. The chain employs TRBV4-3 and TRBJ2-3, with no clear D. Here the CDR3 DNA reads TGCGCCAGCAGCCAAGATGAAAGCACAGATACGCAGTATTTT. As protein: CASSQDESTDTQYF.